This TCR beta chain was found in a study of blood T cell repertoires in COVID-19. Study details: Samples of COVID-19 (acute and convalescent) were obtained from the United States, Italy and Spain.

The CDR3 runs 15 residues. Germline CDR1 reads MNHEY; CDR2 reads SVGAGI. The V and J ends lost 6 bases and 5 bases, in that order; junction bases with no gene match: 11. Under the authors' procedure: Amplification of reference gene primers was used by the study to estimate nucleated cell counts. Sequencing used immunoSEQ multiplex PCR; TCRdb keeps in-frame clones, though not all of them. V and J calls and clone size are given by that table; D and trimming were obtained from the DNA. The table records about 120,000 clones, 70% to 80% of them present only once. The rearrangement joins TRBV6-5 to TRBJ2-7; 9 bases map to TRBD1. Input material: peripheral blood. The receptor was isolated from a woman over 75 with acute or convalescent COVID-19. The CDR3 loop reads CASRDVGTGYDEQYF. CDR3 nucleotides: TGTGCCAGCAGGGACGTGGGGACAGGGTACGACGAGCAGTACTTC.